The 20 T cell receptor beta chains below come from one sample, sequenced in a study of blood T cell repertoires in COVID-19. Sequencing used immunoSEQ multiplex PCR; TCRdb keeps in-frame clones, though not all of them. The sample records around 140,000 clones, more than 85% being singletons. The specimen was peripheral blood. The receptors originated from a man in his fifties with active or convalescent COVID-19.

The chain recombines TRBV10-2 with TRBJ1-4; 8 bases line up with TRBD1. The CDR3 is made up of 15 amino acids. The V gene end was trimmed by 7 bases and the J gene end by 4 bases; junction bases not matched to a gene: 8. Germline CDR1 reads WSHSY; CDR2 reads SAAADI. This CDR3 is CASTKTGAFNEKLFF. The CDR3 DNA sequence: TGCGCCAGCACAAAGACAGGGGCGTTTAATGAAAAACTGTTTTTT.

V gene TRBV29-1 combines with J gene TRBJ1-2, with D maybe TRBD1 (5 bases). The CDR3 extends over 12 amino acids. In germline, CDR1 is SQVTM, CDR2 ANQGSEA. Trimming pared 7 bases from V and 4 bases from J, leaving 13 bases between. The CDR3 here is CSAVGGSYGYTF. The CDR3 bases are TGCAGCGCCGTGGGGGGGAGCTATGGCTACACCTTC.

The chain has TRBV28 and TRBJ2-7, with TRBD1 as a possible D gene (6 bases). The ends were cut back, 5 bases at V and 7 bases at J, with 21 bases in the middle. This CDR3 is built from 15 residues. Germline values: CDR1 MDHEN, CDR2 SYDVKM. The DNA for the CDR3 is TGTGCCAGCAGTCACCCCGTTACAGGGAGAAGGGAGCAGTACTTC. Its protein product is CASSHPVTGRREQYF.

The chain couples TRBV15 to TRBJ2-5; 7 nucleotides align to TRBD1. The CDR3 runs to 14 residues. The junction had 8 bases not matched to a gene; V was cut back by 5 bases and J by 5 bases. Germline CDR1 reads LNHNV; CDR2 reads YYDKDF (reference sequence). CDR3: CATSRPTGSETQYF. CDR3 DNA: TGTGCCACCAGCCGACCGACAGGGTCGGAGACCCAGTACTTC.

The chain links TRBV20-1 to TRBJ2-7, with 9 bases lining up with TRBD2. There are 15 residues in the CDR3. The junction had 6 bases not matched to a gene; V was cut back by 3 bases and J by 0 bases. Germline V gene lookup returns CDR1 DFQATT and CDR2 SNEGSKA (reference sequence). The CDR3 nucleotides are TGCAGTGCTAGTACAGGCGGGGGGGCCTCCTACGAGCAGTACTTC. The encoded protein is CSASTGGGASYEQYF.

The chain has TRBV19 and TRBJ1-1; 8 bases match TRBD1. The CDR3 has 13 amino acids. Trimming at V came to 9 bases and at J to 8 bases, leaving 11 bases not matched to a gene. Germline V gene data show CDR1 as LNHDA and CDR2 as SQIVND (reference sequence). CDR3 protein: CASSRDRFGEAFF. The CDR3 region has the DNA TGTGCCAGCTCCCGGGACAGGTTCGGGGAAGCTTTCTTT.

CDR3 sequence (DNA): TGTGCCAGCACCTCGACAGGAAACACCATATATTTT. Its protein is CASTSTGNTIYF. The chain links TRBV12-3 or TRBV12-4 to TRBJ1-3; no clear D. The CDR3 consists of 12 residues. Trimming pared 7 bases from V and 4 bases from J, leaving 8 bases between.

The genes are TRBV25-1 and TRBJ2-7, with 9 bases lining up with TRBD1. V lost 4 bases and J lost 6; bases outside the gene matches: 7. This CDR3 is 14 amino acids long. In germline, CDR1 is MGHDK, CDR2 SYGVNS. For the CDR3, the DNA is TGTGCCAGCAGTGCTCCCCGGACAGGGGTCGAGCAGTACTTC. Its protein product is CASSAPRTGVEQYF.

This clone occurred a few times. The chain joins TRBV5-1 to TRBJ2-7; 9 bases agree with TRBD1. V lost 0 bases to trimming and J lost 1 base; unmatched junction nucleotides: 5. Germline V gene lookup returns CDR1 SGHRS and CDR2 YFSETQ. This CDR3 has 16 amino acids. CDR3 amino acids: CASSLALGTGSYEQYF. The CDR3 DNA follows: TGCGCCAGCAGCTTGGCCTTGGGGACAGGGTCCTACGAGCAGTACTTC.

This sequence joins TRBV5-4 and TRBJ1-1; D ambiguous. The germline gives CDR1 SGHNT, CDR2 YYREEE (reference sequence). Trimming shortened V by 1 base and J by 3 bases, and 13 bases separated the two germline ends. The CDR3 runs to 15 residues. The CDR3 sequence: CASSLQTGPYTEAFF. In DNA form, the CDR3 reads TGTGCCAGCAGCTTGCAAACGGGTCCCTACACTGAAGCTTTCTTT.

The chain uses TRBV28 and TRBJ1-1; possible D gene TRBD1, 6 bases. V shed 5 bases and J shed 2 bases, with 15 bases lying between them. Germline values: CDR1 MDHEN, CDR2 SYDVKM. CDR3 length: 15 amino acids. This CDR3 is CASSLTGWVNTEAFF. In nucleotides, the CDR3 is TGTGCCAGCAGTCTTACAGGGTGGGTCAACACTGAAGCTTTCTTT.

The rearrangement joins TRBV11-2 to TRBJ1-4; TRBD1 aligns across 7 bases. After removal of 1 base from V and 8 bases from J, the junction contained 7 bases not matched to a gene. This CDR3 is 15 amino acids long. CDR1 SGHAT and CDR2 FQNNGV come from the germline V gene. The CDR3 protein is CASSLGVQGREKLFF. In DNA form, the CDR3 reads TGTGCCAGCAGCTTAGGGGTACAGGGGCGGGAAAAACTGTTTTTT.

J is TRBJ2-2 and V is TRBV3-1 (or the pseudogene TRBV3-2); D might be TRBD2 (5 bases). Germline V gene sequence: CDR1 LGHDT, CDR2 YNNKEL (reference sequence). The V and J ends lost 1 base and 7 bases respectively, with 13 bases between them. This CDR3 spans 15 amino acids. CDR3: CASSQGRTRDGELFF. The CDR3 DNA reads as TGTGCCAGCAGCCAAGGCAGGACCCGGGACGGGGAGCTGTTTTTT.

This rearrangement joins TRBV27 to TRBJ2-5, with no clear D. The length of the CDR3 is 14 residues. CDR1 is MNHEY, CDR2 SMNVEV, per germline (reference sequence). Trimming removed 5 bases at V and 0 bases at J, with 10 bases between. The CDR3 here is CASSTRHHQETQYF. CDR3 DNA: TGTGCCAGCAGTACCCGACACCACCAAGAGACCCAGTACTTC.

The chain couples TRBV29-1 to TRBJ2-7; D is possibly TRBD2 (5 bases). The germline V gene has CDR1 SQVTM and CDR2 ANQGSEA. CDR3 size: 15 residues. V dropped 6 bases and J dropped 0 bases, with 18 bases sitting between them. The CDR3 bases are TGCAGCGTGAACCTTAAGCCGGGAAACTCCTACGAGCAGTACTTC. It encodes CSVNLKPGNSYEQYF.

This chain joins TRBV3-1 (or the pseudogene TRBV3-2) and TRBJ2-1; 11 positions match TRBD2. CDR3 size: 16 residues. CDR1 and CDR2 (germline): LGHDT, YNNKEL (reference sequence). The V segment lost 0 bases and the J segment 4 bases; nucleotides outside the gene matches: 2. Here the CDR3 reads CASSQDWTSGYNEQFF. CDR3 coding DNA: TGTGCCAGCAGCCAAGACTGGACTAGCGGGTACAATGAGCAGTTCTTC.

This clone was observed a single time. This sequence joins TRBV5-1 and TRBJ2-7; 7 bases fit TRBD1. This CDR3 has 14 residues. Germline V gene data show CDR1 as SGHRS and CDR2 as YFSETQ. V was clipped by 4 bases and J by 1 base; unmatched bases: 5. CDR3 sequence reads: CASSPGQASYEQYF. The CDR3 nucleotides are TGCGCCAGCAGCCCCGGACAGGCGTCCTACGAGCAGTACTTC.

The chain couples TRBV3-1 (or the pseudogene TRBV3-2) to TRBJ2-1; 9 bases agree with TRBD2. Germline V lookup: CDR1 LGHDT, CDR2 YNNKEL (reference sequence). Trimming took 3 bases from V and 7 from J; bases not matched to a gene: 10. This CDR3 region has 16 residues. CDR3 residues: CASSHRAGGSSNEQFF. DNA for the CDR3: TGTGCCAGCAGCCACAGAGCGGGAGGTTCGTCAAATGAGCAGTTCTTC.

The chain combines TRBV3-1 (or the pseudogene TRBV3-2) with TRBJ2-2, with 8 nucleotides matching TRBD1. V lost 4 bases, J lost 2 bases, and 6 bases stayed unmatched. Germline CDR1 LGHDT, CDR2 YNNKEL (reference sequence). The CDR3 runs 16 residues. CDR3 in amino acids: CASSLHRGKNTGELFF. In nucleotides, the CDR3 is TGTGCCAGCAGCCTTCACAGGGGGAAAAACACCGGGGAGCTGTTTTTT.

CDR3 DNA: TGTGCCAGCAGCCCTGAAGGGGGACAAGGCGAGCAGTACTTC. As protein: CASSPEGGQGEQYF. The genes are TRBV5-4 and TRBJ2-7, with D maybe TRBD1 (6 bases). With 4 bases removed from V and 6 bases from J, the gap between germline ends came to 17 bases. This CDR3 has 14 residues. The germline V gene encodes CDR1 SGHNT and CDR2 YYREEE (reference sequence).